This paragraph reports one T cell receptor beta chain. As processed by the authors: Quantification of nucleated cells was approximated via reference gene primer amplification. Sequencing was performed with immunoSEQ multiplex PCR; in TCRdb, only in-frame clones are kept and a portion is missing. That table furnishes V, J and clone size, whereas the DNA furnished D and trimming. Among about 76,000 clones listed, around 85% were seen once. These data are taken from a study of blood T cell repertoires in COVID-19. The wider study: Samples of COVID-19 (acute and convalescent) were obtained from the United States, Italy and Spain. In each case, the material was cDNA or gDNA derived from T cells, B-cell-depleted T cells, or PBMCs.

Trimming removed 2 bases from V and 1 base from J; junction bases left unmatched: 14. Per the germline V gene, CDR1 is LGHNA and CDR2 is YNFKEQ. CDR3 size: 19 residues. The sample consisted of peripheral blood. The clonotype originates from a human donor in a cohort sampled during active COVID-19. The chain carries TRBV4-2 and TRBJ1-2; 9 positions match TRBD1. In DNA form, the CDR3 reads TGTGCCAGCAGCCAAACGACGGGCACAGGGGGCAGGCTTAACTATGGCTACACCTTC. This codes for CASSQTTGTGGRLNYGYTF.